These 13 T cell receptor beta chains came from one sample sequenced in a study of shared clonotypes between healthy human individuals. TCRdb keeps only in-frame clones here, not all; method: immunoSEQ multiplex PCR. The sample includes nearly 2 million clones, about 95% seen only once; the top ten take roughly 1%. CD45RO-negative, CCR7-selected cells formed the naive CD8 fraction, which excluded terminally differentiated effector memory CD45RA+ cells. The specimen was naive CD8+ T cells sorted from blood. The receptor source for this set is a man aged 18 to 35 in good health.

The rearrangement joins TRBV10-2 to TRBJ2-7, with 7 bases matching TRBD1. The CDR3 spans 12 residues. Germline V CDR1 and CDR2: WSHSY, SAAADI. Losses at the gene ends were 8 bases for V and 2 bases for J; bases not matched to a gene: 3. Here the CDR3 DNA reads TGCGCCAGCGGACAGGCCGCCTACGAGCAGTACTTC. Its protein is CASGQAAYEQYF.

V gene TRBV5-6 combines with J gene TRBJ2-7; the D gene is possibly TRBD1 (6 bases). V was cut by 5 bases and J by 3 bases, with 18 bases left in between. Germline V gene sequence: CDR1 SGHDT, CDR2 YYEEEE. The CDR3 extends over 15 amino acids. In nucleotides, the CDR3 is TGTGCCAGCAGAGACTACAGGGCAGGCATCTACGAGCAGTACTTC. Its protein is CASRDYRAGIYEQYF.

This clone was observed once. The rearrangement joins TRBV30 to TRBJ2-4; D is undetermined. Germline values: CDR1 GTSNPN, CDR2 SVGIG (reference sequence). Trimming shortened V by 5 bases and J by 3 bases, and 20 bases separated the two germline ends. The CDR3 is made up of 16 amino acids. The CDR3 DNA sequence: TGTGCCTGGGACCCGCCCGGGCGACTTGACAAAAACATTCAGTACTTC. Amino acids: CAWDPPGRLDKNIQYF.

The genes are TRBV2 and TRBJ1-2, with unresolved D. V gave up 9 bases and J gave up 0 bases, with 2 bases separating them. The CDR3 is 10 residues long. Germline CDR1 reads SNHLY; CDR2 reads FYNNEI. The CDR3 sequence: CARSNYGYTF. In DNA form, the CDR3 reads TGTGCCAGATCTAACTATGGCTACACCTTC.

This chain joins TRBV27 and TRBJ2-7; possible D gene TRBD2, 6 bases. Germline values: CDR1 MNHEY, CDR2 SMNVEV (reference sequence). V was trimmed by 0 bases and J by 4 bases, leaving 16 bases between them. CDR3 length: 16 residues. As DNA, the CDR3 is TGTGCCAGCAGTTTATCGCCCGGGTCTAGCGTTTACGAGCAGTACTTC. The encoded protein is CASSLSPGSSVYEQYF.

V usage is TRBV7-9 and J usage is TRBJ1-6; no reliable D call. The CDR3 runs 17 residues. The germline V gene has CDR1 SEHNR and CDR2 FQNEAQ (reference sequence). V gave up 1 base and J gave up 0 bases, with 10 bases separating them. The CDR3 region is CASSLVGPSSYNSPLHF. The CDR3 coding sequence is TGTGCCAGCAGCTTAGTCGGACCGAGCTCCTATAATTCACCCCTCCACTTT.

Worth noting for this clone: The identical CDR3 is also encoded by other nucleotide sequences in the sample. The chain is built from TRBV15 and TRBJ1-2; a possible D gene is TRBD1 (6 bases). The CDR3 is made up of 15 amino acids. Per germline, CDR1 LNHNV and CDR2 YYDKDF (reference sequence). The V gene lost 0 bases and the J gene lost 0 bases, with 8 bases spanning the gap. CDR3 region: CATSRDRTANYGYTF. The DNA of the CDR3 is TGTGCCACCAGCAGAGATAGGACAGCTAACTATGGCTACACCTTC. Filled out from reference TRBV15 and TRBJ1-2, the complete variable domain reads DAMVIQNPRYQVTQFGKPVTLSCSQTLNHNVMYWYQQKSSQAPKLLFHYYDKDFNNEADTPDNFQSRRPNTSFCFLDIRSPGLGDTAMYLCATSRDRTANYGYTFGSGTRLTVV.

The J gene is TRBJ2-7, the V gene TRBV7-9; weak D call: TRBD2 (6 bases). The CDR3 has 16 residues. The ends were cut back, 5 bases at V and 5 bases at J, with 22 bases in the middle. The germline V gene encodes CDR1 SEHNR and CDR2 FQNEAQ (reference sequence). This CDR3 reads CASSRILEGAVHEQYF. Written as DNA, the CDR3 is TGTGCCAGCAGCCGAATTTTGGAGGGCGCGGTCCACGAGCAGTACTTC.

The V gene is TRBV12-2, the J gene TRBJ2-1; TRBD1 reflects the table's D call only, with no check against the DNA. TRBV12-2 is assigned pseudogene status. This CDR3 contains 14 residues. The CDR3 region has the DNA TGTGCAAGTCGCCACGGCCGGGACAGGCGCTTGCAGTTCTTC. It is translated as CASRHGRDRRLQFF.

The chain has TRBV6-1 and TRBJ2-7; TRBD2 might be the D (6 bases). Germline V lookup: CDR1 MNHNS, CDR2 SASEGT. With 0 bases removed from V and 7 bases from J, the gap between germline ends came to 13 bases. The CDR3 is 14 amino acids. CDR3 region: CASSEAGGSWEQYF. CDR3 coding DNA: TGTGCCAGCAGTGAAGCTGGAGGGTCCTGGGAGCAGTACTTC.

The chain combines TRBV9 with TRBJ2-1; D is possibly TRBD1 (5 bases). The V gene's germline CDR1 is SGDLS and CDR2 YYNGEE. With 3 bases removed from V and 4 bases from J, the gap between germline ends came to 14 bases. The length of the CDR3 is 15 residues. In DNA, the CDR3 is TGTGCCAGCAGCGGGGGCAGCCAGTTTTACAATGAGCAGTTCTTC. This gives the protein CASSGGSQFYNEQFF.

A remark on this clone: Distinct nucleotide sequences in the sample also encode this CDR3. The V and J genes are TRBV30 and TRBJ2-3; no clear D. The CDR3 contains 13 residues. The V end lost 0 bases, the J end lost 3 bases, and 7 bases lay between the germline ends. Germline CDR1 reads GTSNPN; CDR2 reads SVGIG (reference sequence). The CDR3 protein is CAWSVVRTDTQYF. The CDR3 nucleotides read TGTGCCTGGAGTGTAGTGCGGACAGATACGCAGTATTTT.

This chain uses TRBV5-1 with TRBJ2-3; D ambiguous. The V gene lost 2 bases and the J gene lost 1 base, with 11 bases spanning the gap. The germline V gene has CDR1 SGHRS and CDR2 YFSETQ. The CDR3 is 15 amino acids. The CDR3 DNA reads TGCGCCAGCAGCTTAAGAAGAACCGGCACAGATACGCAGTATTTT. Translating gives CASSLRRTGTDTQYF.